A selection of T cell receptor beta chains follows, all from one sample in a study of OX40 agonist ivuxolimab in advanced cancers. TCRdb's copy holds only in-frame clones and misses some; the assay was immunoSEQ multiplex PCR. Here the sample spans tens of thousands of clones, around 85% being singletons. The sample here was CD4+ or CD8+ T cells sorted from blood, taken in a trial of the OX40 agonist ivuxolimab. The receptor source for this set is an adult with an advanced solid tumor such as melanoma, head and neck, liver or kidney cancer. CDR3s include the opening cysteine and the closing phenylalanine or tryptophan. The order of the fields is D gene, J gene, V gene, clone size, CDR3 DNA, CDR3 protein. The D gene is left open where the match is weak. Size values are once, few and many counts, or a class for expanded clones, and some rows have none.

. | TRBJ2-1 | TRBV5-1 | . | TGCGCCAGCAGCTTTTGGGAGGGGGGCTACAATGAGCAGTTCTTC | CASSFWEGGYNEQFF
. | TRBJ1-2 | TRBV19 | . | TGTGCCAGTAGTGAAACCGCCCTACTTAACTATGGCTACACCTTC | CASSETALLNYGYTF
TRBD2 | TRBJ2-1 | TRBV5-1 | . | TGCGCCAGCAGCATAACTGAGCGGGGTGGCCTGTTCTTC | CASSITERGGLFF
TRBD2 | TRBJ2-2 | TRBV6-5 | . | TGTGCCAGCAGTTACTCGACTAGCGGGAGCACCGGGGAGCTGTTTTTT | CASSYSTSGSTGELFF
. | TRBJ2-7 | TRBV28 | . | TGTGCCAGCAGTTTATTTGACAGCTACGAGCAGTACTTC | CASSLFDSYEQYF
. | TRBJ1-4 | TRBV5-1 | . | TGCGCCAGCAGCTTGGAGGGGGGCGATGAAAAACTGTTTTTT | CASSLEGGDEKLFF
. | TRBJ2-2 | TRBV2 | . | TGTGCCAGTAGCTTTGGACAGTCAATCGCCGGGGAGCTGTTTTTT | CASSFGQSIAGELFF
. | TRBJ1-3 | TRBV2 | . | TGTGCCAGCAGTGAGACGAGCGACAGGTACCTTGGAAACACCATATATTTT | CASSETSDRYLGNTIYF
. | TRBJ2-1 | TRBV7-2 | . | TGTGCCAGCAGCTCCCCTTTGGGTGAGCAGTTCTTC | CASSSPLGEQFF
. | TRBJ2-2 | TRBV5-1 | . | TGCGCCAGCAGCCAACCTCCCGGGACACCTTTCACCGGGGAGCTGTTTTTT | CASSQPPGTPFTGELFF
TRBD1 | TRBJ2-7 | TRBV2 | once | TGTGCCAGCAGTCGACAGGGGGCTTACGAGCAGTACTTC | CASSRQGAYEQYF
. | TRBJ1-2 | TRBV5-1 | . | TGCGCCAGCAGCTTGGACACTCCCAACTATGGCTACACCTTC | CASSLDTPNYGYTF
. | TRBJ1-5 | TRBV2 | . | TGTGCCGGCCGGGACCGGGGCAATCAGCCCCAGCATTTT | CAGRDRGNQPQHF
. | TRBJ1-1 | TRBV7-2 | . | TGTGCCAGCAGCTATGACGGGACTGGGGAAGCTTTCTTT | CASSYDGTGEAFF
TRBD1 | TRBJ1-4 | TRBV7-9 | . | TGTGCCAGCAGCTTAAGACAGGGAAATGAAAAACTGTTTTTT | CASSLRQGNEKLFF
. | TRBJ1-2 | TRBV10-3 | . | TGTGCCATCAGTGAGTCGGCGGGCTATGGCTACACCTTC | CAISESAGYGYTF
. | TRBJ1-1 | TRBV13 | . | TGTGCCAGCAGCTTACTGGGCAGGGAAGCTTTCTTT | CASSLLGREAFF
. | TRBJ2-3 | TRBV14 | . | TGTGCCAGCAGCCCGTTCCAGATAGATACGCAGTATTTT | CASSPFQIDTQYF
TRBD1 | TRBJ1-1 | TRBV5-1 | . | TGCGCCAGCAGCACGGCGACAGGGATGAACACTGAAGCTTTCTTT | CASSTATGMNTEAFF
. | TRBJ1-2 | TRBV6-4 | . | TGTGCCAGCAGCCCAGGGGTTCTCGGCTATGGCTACACCTTC | CASSPGVLGYGYTF